This T cell receptor (beta chain) was sequenced in a study of T-cell memory formation after mild COVID-19 (dated by TCRdb to about 2021). For context, the study as a whole: TCR sequence clusters from the two donors were found to be largely donor specific. In a couple of donors, T-cell clones that expanded and contracted after mild COVID-19 were followed by sequencing TCRalpha and TCRbeta repertoires longitudinally. Two young, previously healthy adult volunteers made up the cohort, one male and one female.

Ficoll-Paque density gradient centrifugation was used to isolate PBMCs. Remarks on this clonotype: The antigen it recognizes is unknown. Per-base quality was not reported, and no clone a single base away is much larger than it.

TCRdb shows the sequencer as Illumina NovaSeq 6000. TCRalpha and TCRbeta cDNA libraries were built by 5'RACE with constant-segment primers, adding sample barcodes and unique molecular identifiers. RNA was extracted from every sample with Trizol reagent. The libraries were amplified in two PCR steps, and the second step added a second sample barcode and Illumina TruSeq adapters. Sequencing of libraries was performed on an Illumina NovaSeq with 2 x 150 bp paired-end reads. Per the authors' processing: Demultiplexing of reads and collapsing into UMI-guided consensus sequences were performed with migec v1.2.7. Using mixcr v2.1.11, UMI consensuses were aligned to TRA and TRB V and J templates and then assembled into clonotypes. Expanded or contracted clonotypes were those called significant by both edgeR and NoisET, with noise models trained on biological replicates. For edgeR calls, a false discovery rate-adjusted p below 0.01 and a log2 fold-change threshold of 1 were applied. As an exploratory analysis of dynamics, max-normalized trajectories of the 1000 most abundant clonotypes were examined with PCA combined with hierarchical clustering. Separately sequenced CD4+ and CD8+ repertoires were used to assign a CD4 or CD8 phenotype to each responding clone. TCRdb handled the public reads itself, with Q25 trimming in fastp and clone calling in MiXCR, and kept productive beta chains. Every entry covers one CDR3 protein and lists the most common genes and DNA from its rows. TCRdb's processing, not the authors', yielded these V and J calls. The sample table records roughly 100,000 distinct CDR3 sequences; around 12% of these occur just once. Approximately 30% of the sample comes from the top ten.

The study at large found these results: Some responding clones were found in pre-infection memory, which suggests that pre-existing cross-reactive memory T cells took part in the SARS-CoV-2 response. SARS-CoV-2 specificity was not confirmed for the second-wave clones peaking on day 37. Balanced CD4/CD8 phenotypes were observed for clones contracting from day 15 to 85, whereas a bias towards CD4+ was observed for a second wave of clones expanding from day 15 to 37. Contracting CD4+ clones were found mainly in CM and EM memory subsets, while CD8+ clones were enriched in EMRA. The study covered only two mild cases, and larger cohorts including severe cases with pre-infection samples were considered necessary.

From the cysteine through the phenylalanine, the CDR3 covers 16 amino acids. The kept DNA is CDR3 alone, 48 bases in frame from the first base. Cut back by 6 bases and 5 bases, the V and J ends lie 21 bases apart. Sequences SEHNR (CDR1) and FQNEAQ (CDR2) are obtained from the germline V gene (reference sequence). The clonotype comes from an adult woman who had mild COVID-19 (a few samples of this study predate the infection). The sample titles of this study are shuffled in the database, so cell type and time point are left out; the donor was told from shared clones. The specimen sequenced was PBMCs or a T cell subset sorted from them (not recorded which). The chain is made from TRBV7-9 and TRBJ2-3; the D gene could be TRBD1 or TRBD2, each one agreeing over 5 bases. The DNA sequence follows: TGTGCCAGCAGACCCCAACCGGGACCCGCAGTAGATACGCAGTATTTT. This encodes CASRPQPGPAVDTQYF.